These T cell receptor beta chains were read from a single sample in a study of blood T cell repertoires in COVID-19. This table comes from immunoSEQ multiplex PCR, and its TCRdb copy is limited to in-frame clones, with some not included. There are 150,000 or so clones in the sample; about 90% occur only once, and 0.55% lies in the top ten. The sequenced material came from peripheral blood. These TCRs come from a man aged 50 or older with acute or convalescent COVID-19. CDR3s include the opening cysteine and the closing phenylalanine or tryptophan. Each record gives: CDR3 protein, J gene, V gene, D gene. D genes are given only for firm matches.

CDR3 protein: CASSLGAGLSNQPQHF
J gene: TRBJ1-5
V gene: TRBV7-2
D gene: -

CDR3 protein: CASSPISPGRTGELFF
J gene: TRBJ2-2
V gene: TRBV21-1
D gene: -

CDR3 protein: CASSPDRAIGYTF
J gene: TRBJ1-2
V gene: TRBV18
D gene: TRBD1

CDR3 protein: CASSSLDRMVSYNSPLHF
J gene: TRBJ1-6
V gene: TRBV5-6
D gene: TRBD1

CDR3 protein: CASSPPSGGETQYF
J gene: TRBJ2-5
V gene: TRBV18
D gene: TRBD2

CDR3 protein: CASSLGGGYEQYF
J gene: TRBJ2-7
V gene: TRBV28
D gene: -

CDR3 protein: CASSKVGTAAQPKTQYF
J gene: TRBJ2-5
V gene: TRBV21-1
D gene: -

CDR3 protein: CASTPGTGNYEQYF
J gene: TRBJ2-7
V gene: TRBV4-2
D gene: TRBD1

CDR3 protein: CASSRRLAGDPNEQFF
J gene: TRBJ2-1
V gene: TRBV7-9
D gene: TRBD2

CDR3 protein: CASSSAPGQHYGYTF
J gene: TRBJ1-2
V gene: TRBV4-3
D gene: TRBD1

CDR3 protein: CASSPTRDANYGYTF
J gene: TRBJ1-2
V gene: TRBV11-2
D gene: -

CDR3 protein: CSASQAGLYNEQFF
J gene: TRBJ2-1
V gene: TRBV20-1
D gene: -

CDR3 protein: CASSLVDNEQYF
J gene: TRBJ2-7
V gene: TRBV5-4
D gene: -

CDR3 protein: CASSPRTYQESQYF
J gene: TRBJ2-5
V gene: TRBV7-2
D gene: -

CDR3 protein: CASSPRRPGSGRSYNEQFF
J gene: TRBJ2-1
V gene: TRBV3-1/TRBV3-2
D gene: TRBD2

CDR3 protein: CASSLESTDTQYF
J gene: TRBJ2-3
V gene: TRBV7-3
D gene: -

CDR3 protein: CASSLARALRPQHF
J gene: TRBJ1-5
V gene: TRBV28
D gene: -

CDR3 protein: CASSLNRDPTGYTF
J gene: TRBJ1-2
V gene: TRBV28
D gene: -

CDR3 protein: CASSLGWGVTGANVLTF
J gene: TRBJ2-6
V gene: TRBV11-2
D gene: -

CDR3 protein: CAINILGPTSTGELFF
J gene: TRBJ2-2
V gene: TRBV10-3
D gene: -

CDR3 protein: CASSYGGLTEAFF
J gene: TRBJ1-1
V gene: TRBV6-2/TRBV6-3
D gene: -

CDR3 protein: CASSLASGGGFVHNEQFF
J gene: TRBJ2-1
V gene: TRBV7-9
D gene: TRBD2

CDR3 protein: CASSLDGQGTDTQYF
J gene: TRBJ2-3
V gene: TRBV5-1
D gene: -

CDR3 protein: CASARGFMMDSPLHF
J gene: TRBJ1-6
V gene: TRBV6-5
D gene: -

CDR3 protein: CASRLQDQVGANVLTF
J gene: TRBJ2-6
V gene: TRBV2
D gene: -

CDR3 protein: CASSKTETGELFF
J gene: TRBJ2-2
V gene: TRBV12-3/TRBV12-4
D gene: -

CDR3 protein: CASSLATGTGRNTIYF
J gene: TRBJ1-3
V gene: TRBV7-9
D gene: TRBD1

CDR3 protein: CASSSRGTEAFF
J gene: TRBJ1-1
V gene: TRBV27
D gene: -

CDR3 protein: CASRDGGPSETQYF
J gene: TRBJ2-5
V gene: TRBV28
D gene: -

CDR3 protein: CASSLDRGQIQETQYF
J gene: TRBJ2-5
V gene: TRBV7-9
D gene: TRBD1

CDR3 protein: CASSLPADTQYF
J gene: TRBJ2-3
V gene: TRBV27
D gene: -

CDR3 protein: CASSLFGQGNQPQHF
J gene: TRBJ1-5
V gene: TRBV5-5
D gene: TRBD1

CDR3 protein: CASSKQGGELFF
J gene: TRBJ2-2
V gene: TRBV6-5
D gene: -